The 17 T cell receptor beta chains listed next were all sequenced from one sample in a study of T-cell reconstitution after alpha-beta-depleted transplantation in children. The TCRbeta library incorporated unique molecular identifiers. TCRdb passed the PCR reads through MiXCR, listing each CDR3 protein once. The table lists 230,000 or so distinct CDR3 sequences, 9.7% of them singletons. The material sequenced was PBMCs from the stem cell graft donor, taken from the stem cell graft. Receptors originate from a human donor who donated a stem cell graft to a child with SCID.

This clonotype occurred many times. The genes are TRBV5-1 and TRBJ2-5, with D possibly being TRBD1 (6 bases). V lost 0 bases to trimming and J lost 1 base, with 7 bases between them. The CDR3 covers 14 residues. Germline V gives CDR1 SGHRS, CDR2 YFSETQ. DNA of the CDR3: TGCGCCAGCAGCTTGGGGGGGCTCCAAGAGACCCAGTACTTC. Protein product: CASSLGGLQETQYF.

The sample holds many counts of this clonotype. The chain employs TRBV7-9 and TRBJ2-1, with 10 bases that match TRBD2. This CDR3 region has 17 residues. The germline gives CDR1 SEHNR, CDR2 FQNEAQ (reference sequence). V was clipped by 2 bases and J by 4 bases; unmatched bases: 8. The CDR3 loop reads CASSLWLAGVKYNEQFF. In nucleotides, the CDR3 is TGTGCCAGCAGCTTATGGCTAGCGGGGGTTAAGTACAATGAGCAGTTCTTC. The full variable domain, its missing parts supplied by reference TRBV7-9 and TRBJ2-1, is DTGVSQNPRHKITKRGQNVTFRCDPISEHNRLYWYRQTLGQGPEFLTYFQNEAQLEKSRLLSDRFSAERPKGSFSTLEIQRTEQGDSAMYLCASSLWLAGVKYNEQFFGPGTRLTVL.

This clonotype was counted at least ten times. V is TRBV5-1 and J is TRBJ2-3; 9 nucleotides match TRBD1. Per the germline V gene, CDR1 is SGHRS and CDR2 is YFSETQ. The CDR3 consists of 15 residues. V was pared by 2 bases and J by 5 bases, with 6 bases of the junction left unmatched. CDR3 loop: CASSFTGGQGDTQYF. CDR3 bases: TGCGCCAGCAGCTTTACAGGGGGCCAGGGAGATACGCAGTATTTT.

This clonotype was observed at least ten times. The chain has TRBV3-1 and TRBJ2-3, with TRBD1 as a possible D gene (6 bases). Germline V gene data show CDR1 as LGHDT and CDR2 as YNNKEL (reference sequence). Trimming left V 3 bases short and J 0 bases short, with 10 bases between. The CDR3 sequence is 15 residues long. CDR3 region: CASSHGGRSTDTQYF. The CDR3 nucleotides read TGTGCCAGCAGCCATGGGGGCAGGAGCACAGATACGCAGTATTTT.

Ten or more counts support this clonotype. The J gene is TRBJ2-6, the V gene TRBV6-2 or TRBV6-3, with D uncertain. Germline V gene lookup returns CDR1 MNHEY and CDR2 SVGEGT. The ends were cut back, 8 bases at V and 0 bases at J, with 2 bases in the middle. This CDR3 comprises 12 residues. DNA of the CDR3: TGTGCCAGCTTCTCTGGGGCCAACGTCCTGACTTTC. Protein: CASFSGANVLTF.

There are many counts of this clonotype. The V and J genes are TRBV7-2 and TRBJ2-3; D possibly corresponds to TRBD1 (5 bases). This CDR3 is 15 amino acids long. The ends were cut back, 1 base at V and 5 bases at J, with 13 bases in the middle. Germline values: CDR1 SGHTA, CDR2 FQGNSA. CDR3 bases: TGTGCCAGCAGCTTAGGAACAGGTGTTCGAGATACGCAGTATTTT. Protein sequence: CASSLGTGVRDTQYF.

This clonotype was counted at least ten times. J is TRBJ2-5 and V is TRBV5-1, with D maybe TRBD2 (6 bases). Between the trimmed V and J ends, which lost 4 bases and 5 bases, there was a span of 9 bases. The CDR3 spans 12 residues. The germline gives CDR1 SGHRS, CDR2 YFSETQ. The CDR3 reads CASSRETETQYF. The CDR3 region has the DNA TGCGCCAGCAGCCGGGAGACGGAGACCCAGTACTTC.

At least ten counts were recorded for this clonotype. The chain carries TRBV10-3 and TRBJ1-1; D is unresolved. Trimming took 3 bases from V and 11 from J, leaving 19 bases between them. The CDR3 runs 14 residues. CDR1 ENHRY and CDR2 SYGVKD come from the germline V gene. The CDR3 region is CAISDENDRHRAFF. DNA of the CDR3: TGTGCCATCAGTGACGAAAACGACCGGCATCGGGCTTTCTTT.

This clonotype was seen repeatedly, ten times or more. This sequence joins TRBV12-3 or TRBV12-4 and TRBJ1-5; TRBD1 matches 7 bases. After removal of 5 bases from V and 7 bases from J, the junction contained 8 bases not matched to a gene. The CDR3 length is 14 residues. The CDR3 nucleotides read TGTGCCAGCAGTCCCCGACAGGGAATCCAGCCCCAGCATTTT. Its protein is CASSPRQGIQPQHF.

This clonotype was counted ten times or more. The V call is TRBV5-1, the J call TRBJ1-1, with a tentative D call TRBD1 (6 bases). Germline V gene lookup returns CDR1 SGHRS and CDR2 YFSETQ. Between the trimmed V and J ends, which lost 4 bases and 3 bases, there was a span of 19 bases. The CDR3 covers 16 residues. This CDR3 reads CASSPSTGRRDTEAFF. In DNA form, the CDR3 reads TGCGCCAGCAGCCCATCAACAGGGAGACGGGACACTGAAGCTTTCTTT.

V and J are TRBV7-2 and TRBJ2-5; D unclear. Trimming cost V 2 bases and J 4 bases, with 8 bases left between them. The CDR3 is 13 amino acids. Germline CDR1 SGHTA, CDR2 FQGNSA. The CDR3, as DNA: TGTGCCAGCAGCTTATCTCTTGGAGAGACCCAGTACTTC. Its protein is CASSLSLGETQYF. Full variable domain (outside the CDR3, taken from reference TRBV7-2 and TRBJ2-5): GAGVSQSPSNKVTEKGKDVELRCDPISGHTALYWYRQSLGQGLEFLIYFQGNSAPDKSGLPSDRFSAERTGGSVSTLTIQRTQQEDSAVYLCASSLSLGETQYFGPGTRLLVL.

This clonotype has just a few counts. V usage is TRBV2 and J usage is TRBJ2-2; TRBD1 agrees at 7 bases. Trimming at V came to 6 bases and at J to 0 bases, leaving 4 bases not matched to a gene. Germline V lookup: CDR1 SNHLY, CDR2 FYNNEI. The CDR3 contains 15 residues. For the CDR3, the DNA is TGTGCCAGCAGCGTTGACAGGGCGAACACCGGGGAGCTGTTTTTT. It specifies CASSVDRANTGELFF.

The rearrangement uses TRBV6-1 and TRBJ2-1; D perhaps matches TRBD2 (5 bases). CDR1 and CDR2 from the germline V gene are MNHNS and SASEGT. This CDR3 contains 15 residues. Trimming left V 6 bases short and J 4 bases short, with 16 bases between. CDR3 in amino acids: CASRGKGRLYNEQFF. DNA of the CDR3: TGTGCCAGCAGGGGGAAGGGCCGACTATACAATGAGCAGTTCTTC.

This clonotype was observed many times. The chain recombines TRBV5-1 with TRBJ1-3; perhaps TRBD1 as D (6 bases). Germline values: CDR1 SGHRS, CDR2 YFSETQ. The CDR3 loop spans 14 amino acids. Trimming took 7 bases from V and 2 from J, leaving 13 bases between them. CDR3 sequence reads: CASSGGTAGNTIYF. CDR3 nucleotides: TGCGCCAGCTCCGGGGGCACGGCTGGAAACACCATATATTTT.

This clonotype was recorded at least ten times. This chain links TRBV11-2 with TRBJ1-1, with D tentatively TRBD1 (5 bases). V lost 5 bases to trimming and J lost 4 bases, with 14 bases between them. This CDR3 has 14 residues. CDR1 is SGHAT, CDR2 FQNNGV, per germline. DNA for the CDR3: TGTGCCAGCAGCGCAGGTCCCAGGGTCACTGAAGCTTTCTTT. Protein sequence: CASSAGPRVTEAFF.

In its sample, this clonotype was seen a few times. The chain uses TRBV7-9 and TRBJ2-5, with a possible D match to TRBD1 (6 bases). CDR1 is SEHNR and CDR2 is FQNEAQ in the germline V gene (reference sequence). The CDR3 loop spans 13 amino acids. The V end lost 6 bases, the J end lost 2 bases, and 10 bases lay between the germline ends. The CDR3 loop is CASRTGNQETQYF. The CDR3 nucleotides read TGTGCCAGCAGGACAGGAAATCAAGAGACCCAGTACTTC.

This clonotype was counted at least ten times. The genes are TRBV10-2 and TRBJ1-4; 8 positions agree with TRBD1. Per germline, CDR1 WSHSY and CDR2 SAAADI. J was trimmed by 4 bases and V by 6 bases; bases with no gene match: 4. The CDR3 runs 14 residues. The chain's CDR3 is CASRRQGRNEKLFF. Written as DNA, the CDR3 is TGCGCCAGCAGACGACAGGGGCGTAATGAAAAACTGTTTTTT.